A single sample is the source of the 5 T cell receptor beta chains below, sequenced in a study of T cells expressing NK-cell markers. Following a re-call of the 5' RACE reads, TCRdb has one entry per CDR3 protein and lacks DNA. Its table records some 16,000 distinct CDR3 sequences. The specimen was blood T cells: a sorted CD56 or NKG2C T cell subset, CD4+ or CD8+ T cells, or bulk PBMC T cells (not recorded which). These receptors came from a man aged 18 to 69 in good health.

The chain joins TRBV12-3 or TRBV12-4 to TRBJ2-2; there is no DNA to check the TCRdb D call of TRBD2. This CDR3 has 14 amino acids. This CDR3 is CASTVGDFTGELFF.

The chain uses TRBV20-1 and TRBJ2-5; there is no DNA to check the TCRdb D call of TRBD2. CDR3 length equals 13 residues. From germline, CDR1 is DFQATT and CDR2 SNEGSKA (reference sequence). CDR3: CSASGGFQETQYF.

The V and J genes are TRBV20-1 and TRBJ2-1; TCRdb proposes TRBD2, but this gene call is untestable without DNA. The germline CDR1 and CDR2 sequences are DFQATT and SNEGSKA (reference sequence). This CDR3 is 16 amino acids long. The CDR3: CSAISTRGTIRNEQFF.

CDR3 sequence reads: CASSAQGARGGYTF. V is TRBV12-3 or TRBV12-4 and J is TRBJ1-2; TCRdb returns TRBD1, unconfirmable since there is no DNA. This CDR3 has 14 residues.

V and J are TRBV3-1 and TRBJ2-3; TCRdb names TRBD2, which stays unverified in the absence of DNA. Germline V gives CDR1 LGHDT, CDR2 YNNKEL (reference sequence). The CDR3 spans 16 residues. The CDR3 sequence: CASSRVSGSRTDTQYF.